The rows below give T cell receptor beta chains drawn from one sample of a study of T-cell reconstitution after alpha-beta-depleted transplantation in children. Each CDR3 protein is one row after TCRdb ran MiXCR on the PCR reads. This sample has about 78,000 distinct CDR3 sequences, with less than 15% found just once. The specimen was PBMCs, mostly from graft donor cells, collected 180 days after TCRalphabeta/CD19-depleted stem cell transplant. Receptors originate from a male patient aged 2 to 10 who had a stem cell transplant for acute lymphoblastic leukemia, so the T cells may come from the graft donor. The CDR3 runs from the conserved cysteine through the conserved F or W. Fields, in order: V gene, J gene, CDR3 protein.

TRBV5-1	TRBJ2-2	CASGRGQYTGELFF
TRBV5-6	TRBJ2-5	CASSSGLAGGRSSHF
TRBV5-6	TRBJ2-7	CASSLGNEQYF
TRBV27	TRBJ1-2	CASSLSAGNYGYTF
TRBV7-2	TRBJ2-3	CASSPSGRGRDTQYF
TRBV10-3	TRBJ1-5	CAISQGQSNQPQHF
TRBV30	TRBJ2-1	CAWTGPGLAGVGEQFF
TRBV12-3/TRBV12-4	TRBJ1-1	CASSFNSRNTEAFF
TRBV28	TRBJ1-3	CASSPTGRNTIYF
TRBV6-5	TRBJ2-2	CASRLTRQEPYTGELFF
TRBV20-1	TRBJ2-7	CSASWAYEQYF
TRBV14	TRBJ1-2	CASSQDRRGDYGYTF
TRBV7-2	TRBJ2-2	CASSLLVLSGELFF
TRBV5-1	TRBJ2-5	CASSLGGARSQETQYF
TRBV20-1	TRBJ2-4	CSARSASPENIQYF
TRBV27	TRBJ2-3	CASSLSPDTQYF
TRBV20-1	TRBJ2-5	CSARAGFQETQYF
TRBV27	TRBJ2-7	CASSLSPYPLGEQYF
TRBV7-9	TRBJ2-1	CASSAPGHLSSYNEQFF
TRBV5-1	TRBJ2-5	CASSLYRGDETQYF
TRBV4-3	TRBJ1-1	CASSQDVGTGDTEAFF
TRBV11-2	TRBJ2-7	CASSPPDRGPYEQYF
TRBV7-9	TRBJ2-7	CASSFRTDRGRKYEQYF
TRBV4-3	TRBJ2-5	CASSRRLSVQETQYF
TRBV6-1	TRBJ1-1	CASSGATGTEAFF
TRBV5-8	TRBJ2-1	CASSLGSFNEQFF
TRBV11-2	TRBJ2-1	CASSLLRLAGANEQFF
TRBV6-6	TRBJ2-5	CAAHRDLQETQYF
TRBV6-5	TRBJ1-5	CASGGNQPQHF
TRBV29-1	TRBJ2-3	CSASRDTQYF
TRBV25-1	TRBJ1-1	CASSESGAFFKDTEAFF
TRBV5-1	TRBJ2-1	CASSLRGSSYNEQFF
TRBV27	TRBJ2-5	CASSLISGSQETQYF
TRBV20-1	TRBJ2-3	CSARDIAGKADTQYF
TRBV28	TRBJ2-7	CASSPNRGPISYEQYF
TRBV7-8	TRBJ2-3	CASSLLWDLAPGAQYF
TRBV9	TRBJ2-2	CASSVNGQEGTGELFF
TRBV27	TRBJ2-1	CASSPSAGDSYNEQFF
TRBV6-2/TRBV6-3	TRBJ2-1	CASSYWAGGATSGRNEQFF
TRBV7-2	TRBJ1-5	CASSGQGVNQPQHF
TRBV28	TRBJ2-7	CASSFWDSYKQYF
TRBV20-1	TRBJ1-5	CSASRGAGQPQHF
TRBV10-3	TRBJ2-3	CAISGGKRADTQYF